The 7 T cell receptor beta chains below all came from one sample that was sequenced in a study of cytomegalovirus exposure and HLA in healthy donors. PCR used 60 Vbeta primers and 13 Jbeta primers. TCRdb's table, derived via immunoSEQ multiplex PCR, lists solely in-frame clones and lacks some. The table for this sample gives fewer than 85,000 clones. The material sequenced was PBMCs. The receptors originated from a middle-aged woman in good health and CMV-seropositive.

The chain uses TRBV4-3 and TRBJ1-5; unclear D gene. This CDR3 is built from 14 residues. V lost 2 bases to trimming and J lost 5 bases, with 10 bases between them. Germline loops: CDR1 LGHNA, CDR2 YSLEER. CDR3 bases: TGCGCCAGCAGCCAATGGAGGGCCGATCAGCCCCAGCATTTT. Translating gives CASSQWRADQPQHF.

CDR3: CASSLLQGAGNQPQHF. The DNA of the CDR3 is TGTGCCAGCAGTTTATTACAGGGGGCAGGAAATCAGCCCCAGCATTTT. The chain couples TRBV27 to TRBJ1-5; 9 bases agree with TRBD1. The CDR3 spans 16 residues. V lost 1 base to trimming and J lost 4 bases; unmatched junction nucleotides: 5. Germline V gene data show CDR1 as MNHEY and CDR2 as SMNVEV (reference sequence).

CDR3 in amino acids: CASSLETTGSIDTIYF. CDR3 sequence (DNA): TGTGCCAGCAGCCTCGAAACGACAGGGTCAATCGACACCATATATTTT. The chain couples TRBV5-4 to TRBJ1-3, with TRBD1 matching over 7 bases. CDR3 length: 16 residues. V trimming: 4 bases; J trimming: 8 bases; junction bases outside the gene matches: 15. Germline-derived CDR1 and CDR2 are SGHNT and YYREEE (reference sequence).

The chain's CDR3 is CASSQVLTGADTQYF. CDR3 bases: TGCGCCAGCAGCCAAGTTTTGACGGGAGCAGATACGCAGTATTTT. This sequence joins TRBV4-1 and TRBJ2-3; weak D call: TRBD2 (6 bases). V was trimmed by 1 base and J by 4 bases, leaving 12 bases between them. CDR1 and CDR2 from the germline V gene are MGHRA and YSYEKL. There are 15 residues in the CDR3.

The V call is TRBV29-1, the J call TRBJ1-1; D call uncertain. Trimming stripped 0 bases from V and 0 bases from J, with 11 bases between. The CDR3 length is 15 residues. CDR1 is SQVTM and CDR2 is ANQGSEA in the germline V gene. The CDR3 sequence is CSVEDGQVMNTEAFF. The CDR3 nucleotides read TGCAGCGTTGAAGACGGCCAGGTCATGAACACTGAAGCTTTCTTT.

The chain joins TRBV2 to TRBJ1-3, with D perhaps matching TRBD1 (5 bases). Trimming removed 11 bases at V and 0 bases at J, with 17 bases between. In germline, CDR1 is SNHLY, CDR2 FYNNEI. This CDR3 is 15 amino acids long. The CDR3 reads CAGSGGGGSGNTIYF. DNA of the CDR3: TGTGCCGGAAGCGGGGGTGGTGGCTCTGGAAACACCATATATTTT.

V gene TRBV18 combines with J gene TRBJ2-1; tentatively, D is TRBD2 (6 bases). Germline values: CDR1 KGHSH, CDR2 LQKENI. The CDR3 extends over 15 amino acids. Trimming cost V 3 bases and J 6 bases, with 15 bases left between them. The CDR3 bases are TGTGCCAGCTCACCGACCACTCCTAGCGCCAATGAGCAGTTCTTC. This encodes CASSPTTPSANEQFF. The entire variable domain, with the rest obtained from reference TRBV18 and TRBJ2-1, is as follows: NAGVMQNPRHLVRRRGQEARLRCSPMKGHSHVYWYRQLPEEGLKFMVYLQKENIIDESGMPKERFSAEFPKEGPSILRIQQVVRGDSAAYFCASSPTTPSANEQFFGPGTRLTVL.